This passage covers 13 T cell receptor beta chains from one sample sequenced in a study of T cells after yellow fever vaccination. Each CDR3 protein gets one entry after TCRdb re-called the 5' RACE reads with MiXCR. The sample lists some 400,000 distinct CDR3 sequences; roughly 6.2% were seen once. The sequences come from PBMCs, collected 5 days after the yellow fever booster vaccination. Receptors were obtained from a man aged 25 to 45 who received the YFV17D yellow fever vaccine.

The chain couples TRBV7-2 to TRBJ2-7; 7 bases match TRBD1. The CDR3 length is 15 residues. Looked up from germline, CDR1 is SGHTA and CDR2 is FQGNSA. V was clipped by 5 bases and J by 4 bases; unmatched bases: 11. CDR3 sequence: CASSLRPGQEYEQYF. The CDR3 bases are TGTGCCAGCAGCCTAAGGCCCGGACAGGAATACGAGCAGTACTTC.

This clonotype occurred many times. DNA of the CDR3: TGCAGTGCTGGCGACAGGCCGCCATTCTACGAGACCCAGTACTTC. Amino acid sequence: CSAGDRPPFYETQYF. This chain uses TRBV20-1 with TRBJ2-5, with D perhaps TRBD1 (6 bases). Germline CDR1 reads DFQATT; CDR2 reads SNEGSKA (reference sequence). Trimming removed 5 bases from V and 5 bases from J, with 21 bases in between. The CDR3 runs to 15 residues.

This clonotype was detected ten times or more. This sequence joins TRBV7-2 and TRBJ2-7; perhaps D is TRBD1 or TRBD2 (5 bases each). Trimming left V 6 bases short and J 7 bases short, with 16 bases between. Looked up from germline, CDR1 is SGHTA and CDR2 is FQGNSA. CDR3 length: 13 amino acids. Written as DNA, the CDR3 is TGTGCCAGCAGATCCCTCGACGAGGGGGAGCAGTACTTC. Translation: CASRSLDEGEQYF. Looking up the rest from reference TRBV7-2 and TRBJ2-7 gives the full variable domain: GAGVSQSPSNKVTEKGKDVELRCDPISGHTALYWYRQSLGQGLEFLIYFQGNSAPDKSGLPSDRFSAERTGGSVSTLTIQRTQQEDSAVYLCASRSLDEGEQYFGPGTRLTVT.

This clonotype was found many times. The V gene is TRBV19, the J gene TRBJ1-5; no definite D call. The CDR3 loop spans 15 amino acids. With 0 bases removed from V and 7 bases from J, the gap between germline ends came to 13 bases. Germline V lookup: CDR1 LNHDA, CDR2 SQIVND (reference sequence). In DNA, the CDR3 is TGTGCCAGTAGTATAGATGTCCCGCCCTGGCAGCCCCAGCATTTT. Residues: CASSIDVPPWQPQHF.

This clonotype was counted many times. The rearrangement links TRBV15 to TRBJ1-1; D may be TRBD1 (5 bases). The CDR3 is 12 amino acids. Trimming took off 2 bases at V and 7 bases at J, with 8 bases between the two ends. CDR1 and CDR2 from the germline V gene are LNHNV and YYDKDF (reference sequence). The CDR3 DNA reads TGTGCCACCAGCAGACCTGGGGGTGAAGCTTTCTTT. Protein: CATSRPGGEAFF.

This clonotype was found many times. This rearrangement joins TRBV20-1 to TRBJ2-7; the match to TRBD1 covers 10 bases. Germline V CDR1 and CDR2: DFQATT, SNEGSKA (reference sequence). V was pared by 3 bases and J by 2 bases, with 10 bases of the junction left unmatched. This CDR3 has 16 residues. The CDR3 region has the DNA TGCAGTGCTAGTCCCGGGAGGACAGGGGGGGCCTACGAGCAGTACTTC. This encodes CSASPGRTGGAYEQYF.

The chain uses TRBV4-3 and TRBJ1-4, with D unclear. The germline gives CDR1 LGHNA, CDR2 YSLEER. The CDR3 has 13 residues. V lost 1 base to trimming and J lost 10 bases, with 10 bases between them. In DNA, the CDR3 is TGCGCCAGCAGCCAAGCCCCCGCGGGAAAACTGTTTTTT. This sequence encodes CASSQAPAGKLFF.

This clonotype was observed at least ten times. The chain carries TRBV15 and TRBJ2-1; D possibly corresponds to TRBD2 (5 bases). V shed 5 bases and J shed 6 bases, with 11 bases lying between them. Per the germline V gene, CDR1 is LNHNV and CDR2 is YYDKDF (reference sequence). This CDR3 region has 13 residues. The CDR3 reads CATSLRTSNEQFF. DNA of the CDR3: TGTGCCACCAGCCTCAGAACTAGCAATGAGCAGTTCTTC.

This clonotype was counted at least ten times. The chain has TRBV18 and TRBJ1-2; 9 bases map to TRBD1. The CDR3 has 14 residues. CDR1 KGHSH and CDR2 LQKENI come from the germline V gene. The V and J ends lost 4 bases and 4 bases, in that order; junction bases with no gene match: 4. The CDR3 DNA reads TGTGCCAGCTCACGAACAGGGGGCGGCTATGGCTACACCTTC. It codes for CASSRTGGGYGYTF.

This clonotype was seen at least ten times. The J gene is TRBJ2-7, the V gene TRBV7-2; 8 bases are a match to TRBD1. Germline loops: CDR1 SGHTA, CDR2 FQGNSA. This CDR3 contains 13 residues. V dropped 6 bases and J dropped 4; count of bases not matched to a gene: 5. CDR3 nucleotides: TGTGCCAGCAGTTCTCAGGGGGCTTACGAGCAGTACTTC. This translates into CASSSQGAYEQYF.

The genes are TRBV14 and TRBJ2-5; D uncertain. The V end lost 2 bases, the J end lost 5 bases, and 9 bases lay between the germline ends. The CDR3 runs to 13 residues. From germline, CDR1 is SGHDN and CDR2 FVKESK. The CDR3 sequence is CASSQRLGETQYF. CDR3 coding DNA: TGTGCCAGCAGCCAACGGCTGGGGGAGACCCAGTACTTC. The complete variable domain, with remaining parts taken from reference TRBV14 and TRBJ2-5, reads EAGVTQFPSHSVIEKGQTVTLRCDPISGHDNLYWYRRVMGKEIKFLLHFVKESKQDESGMPNNRFLAERTGGTYSTLKVQPAELEDSGVYFCASSQRLGETQYFGPGTRLLVL.

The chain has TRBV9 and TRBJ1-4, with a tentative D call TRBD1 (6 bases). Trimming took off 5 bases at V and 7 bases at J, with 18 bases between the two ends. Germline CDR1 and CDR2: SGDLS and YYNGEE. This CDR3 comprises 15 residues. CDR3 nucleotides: TGTGCCAGCAGTTCCTCTTTGGGGGCGCTTGAAAAACTGTTTTTT. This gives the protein CASSSSLGALEKLFF.

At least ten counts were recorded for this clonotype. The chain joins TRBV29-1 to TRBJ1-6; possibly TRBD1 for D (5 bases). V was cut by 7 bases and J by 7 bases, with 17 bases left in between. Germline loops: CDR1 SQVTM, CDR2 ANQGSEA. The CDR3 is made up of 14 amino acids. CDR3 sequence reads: CSAVIGHPNSPLHF. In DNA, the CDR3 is TGCAGCGCTGTAATAGGACACCCGAATTCACCCCTCCACTTT.